Each of the 14 T cell receptor beta chains below was sequenced from the same sample in a study of T cell responses to AZD1222 COVID-19 vaccine. Clones were read by immunoSEQ multiplex PCR, and TCRdb kept only the in-frame ones, dropping some. The table includes approximately 150,000 clones, about 87% detected once. The source material was peripheral blood, sampled on day 0 of MenACWY control vaccination. These TCRs come from an adult in good health.

The rearrangement uses TRBV7-2 and TRBJ1-5; D gene ambiguous. The CDR3 covers 14 residues. Germline V lookup: CDR1 SGHTA, CDR2 FQGNSA. V was cut by 2 bases and J by 4 bases, with 9 bases left in between. CDR3: CASSLSPLNQPQHF. The CDR3 coding sequence is TGTGCCAGCAGCTTAAGCCCGCTTAATCAGCCCCAGCATTTT.

This chain uses TRBV28 with TRBJ2-4; 8 bases agree with TRBD1. The CDR3 contains 16 residues. The V and J ends lost 4 bases and 1 base, in that order; junction bases with no gene match: 6. The germline gives CDR1 MDHEN, CDR2 SYDVKM. CDR3 DNA: TGTGCCAGCAGTTCGGGCAGGGGGCTTGCCAAAAACATTCAGTACTTC. It codes for CASSSGRGLAKNIQYF.

CDR3 sequence (DNA): TGTGCCAGCAGCTTAGGGGCGCTAGAGAACACCGGGGAGCTGTTTTTT. Protein: CASSLGALENTGELFF. The chain carries TRBV7-9 and TRBJ2-2, with no clear D. The germline gives CDR1 SEHNR, CDR2 FQNEAQ (reference sequence). The CDR3 extends over 16 amino acids. Trimming pared 1 base from V and 1 base from J, leaving 10 bases between.

V and J are TRBV4-3 and TRBJ2-1, with TRBD2 matching over 9 bases. J was trimmed by 1 base and V by 0 bases; bases with no gene match: 4. Germline CDR1 LGHNA, CDR2 YSLEER. The CDR3 sequence is 17 residues long. The DNA for the CDR3 is TGCGCCAGCAGCCAAGATCGGCGGGGGGGATCCTACAATGAGCAGTTCTTC. Its protein is CASSQDRRGGSYNEQFF.

This chain uses TRBV2 with TRBJ1-2; weak D call: TRBD1 (6 bases). The ends were cut back, 4 bases at V and 8 bases at J, with 11 bases in the middle. The CDR3 loop spans 12 amino acids. Germline loops: CDR1 SNHLY, CDR2 FYNNEI. The CDR3 spells CASSVTGAGYTF. CDR3 DNA sequence: TGTGCCAGCAGTGTAACGGGGGCGGGCTACACCTTC.

This clone was observed a handful of times. The chain joins TRBV12-3 or TRBV12-4 to TRBJ1-1; TRBD1 agrees at 7 bases. V shed 3 bases and J 5 bases; nucleotides not matched to a gene: 3. This CDR3 has 13 residues. DNA of the CDR3: TGTGCCAGCAGTTTGACAGGGCTTACTGAAGCTTTCTTT. Translated, it gives CASSLTGLTEAFF.

The chain employs TRBV9 and TRBJ2-2, with a possible D match to TRBD1 (6 bases). The germline gives CDR1 SGDLS, CDR2 YYNGEE. Trimming pared 3 bases from V and 3 bases from J, leaving 12 bases between. This CDR3 contains 15 residues. In DNA form, the CDR3 reads TGTGCCAGCAGCGCCACAGGGCGGGACACCGGGGAGCTGTTTTTT. Amino acids: CASSATGRDTGELFF. Drawing the rest from reference TRBV9 and TRBJ2-2, the complete variable domain is DSGVTQTPKHLITATGQRVTLRCSPRSGDLSVYWYQQSLDQGLQFLIQYYNGEERAKGNILERFSAQQFPDLHSELNLSSLELGDSALYFCASSATGRDTGELFFGEGSRLTVL.

DNA for the CDR3: TGCGCCAGCAGCTTGAACGGGGGGCTGAACACTGAAGCTTTCTTT. It translates to CASSLNGGLNTEAFF. V and J are TRBV5-1 and TRBJ1-1, with D possibly TRBD1 on 6 matching bases. Germline values: CDR1 SGHRS, CDR2 YFSETQ. The length of the CDR3 is 15 residues. V lost 1 base and J 0 bases, leaving 10 bases between the germline ends.

The V gene is TRBV4-1, the J gene TRBJ2-1; D is unclear. Per the germline V gene, CDR1 is MGHRA and CDR2 is YSYEKL. V was clipped by 3 bases and J by 5 bases, with 14 bases between them. The CDR3 is 15 residues long. CDR3 residues: CASSHLGSNNNEQFF. As DNA, the CDR3 is TGCGCCAGCAGCCACCTGGGTAGCAATAACAATGAGCAGTTCTTC.

The V call is TRBV19, the J call TRBJ1-5; D gene unclear. The V gene lost 3 bases and the J gene lost 0 bases, with 6 bases spanning the gap. CDR3 length: 14 amino acids. Germline values: CDR1 LNHDA, CDR2 SQIVND (reference sequence). The CDR3 nucleotides are TGTGCCAGTAGTATTTTCAATAGCAATCAGCCCCAGCATTTT. It translates to CASSIFNSNQPQHF.

DNA for the CDR3: TGTGCCAGCAGCTTAGATTCTGGGGCGGAAAACATTCAGTACTTC. This gives the protein CASSLDSGAENIQYF. This chain uses TRBV11-3 with TRBJ2-4; TRBD1 is a possible D gene (5 bases). The CDR3 is made up of 15 amino acids. Germline V lookup: CDR1 SGHNT, CDR2 YENEEA. With 0 bases removed from V and 5 bases from J, the gap between germline ends came to 11 bases.

V is TRBV5-1 and J is TRBJ2-3; D might be TRBD1 or TRBD2, each matching 6 bases. This CDR3 is 14 amino acids long. Germline-derived CDR1 and CDR2 are SGHRS and YFSETQ. V was trimmed by 2 bases and J by 1 base, leaving 8 bases between them. The CDR3 region has the DNA TGCGCCAGCAGCTTTGGGGGGCGCACAGATACGCAGTATTTT. This codes for CASSFGGRTDTQYF.

The chain couples TRBV19 to TRBJ2-7, with TRBD1 matching 7 bases. This CDR3 is built from 13 residues. From germline, CDR1 is LNHDA and CDR2 SQIVND (reference sequence). Germline trimming cut 5 bases from V and 6 bases from J; bases unmatched to any gene: 7. CDR3 in DNA: TGTGCCAGTAGTTCCCTACAGGGGACCGAGCAGTACTTC. This codes for CASSSLQGTEQYF.

The chain carries TRBV5-4 and TRBJ2-7; D is uncertain. The CDR3 runs to 14 residues. V shed 4 bases and J shed 0 bases, with 11 bases lying between them. Germline V gene lookup returns CDR1 SGHNT and CDR2 YYREEE (reference sequence). The CDR3 sequence is CASSPGGSSYEQYF. The CDR3 bases are TGTGCCAGCAGCCCGGGCGGTAGCTCCTACGAGCAGTACTTC.